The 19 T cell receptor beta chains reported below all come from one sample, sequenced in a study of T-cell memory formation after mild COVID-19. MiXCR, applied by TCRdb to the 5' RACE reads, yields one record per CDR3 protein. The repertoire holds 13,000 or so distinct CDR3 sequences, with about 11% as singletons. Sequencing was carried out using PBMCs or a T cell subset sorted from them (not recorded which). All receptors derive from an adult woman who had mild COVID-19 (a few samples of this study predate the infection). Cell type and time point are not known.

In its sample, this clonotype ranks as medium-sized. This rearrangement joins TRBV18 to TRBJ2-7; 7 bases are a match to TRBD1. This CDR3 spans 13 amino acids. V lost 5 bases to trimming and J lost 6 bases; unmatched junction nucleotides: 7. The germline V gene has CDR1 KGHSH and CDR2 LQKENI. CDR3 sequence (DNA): TGTGCCAGCTCATCAACAGGGGTTAGCGAGCAGTACTTC. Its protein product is CASSSTGVSEQYF. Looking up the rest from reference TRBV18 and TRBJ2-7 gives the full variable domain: NAGVMQNPRHLVRRRGQEARLRCSPMKGHSHVYWYRQLPEEGLKFMVYLQKENIIDESGMPKERFSAEFPKEGPSILRIQQVVRGDSAAYFCASSSTGVSEQYFGPGTRLTVT.

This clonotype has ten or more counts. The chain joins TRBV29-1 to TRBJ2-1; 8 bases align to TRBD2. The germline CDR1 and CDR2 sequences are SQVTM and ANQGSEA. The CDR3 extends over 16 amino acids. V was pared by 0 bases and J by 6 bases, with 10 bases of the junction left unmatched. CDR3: CSVEDLGSGGLNEQFF. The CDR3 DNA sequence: TGCAGCGTTGAAGATCTGGGCAGCGGGGGACTCAATGAGCAGTTCTTC.

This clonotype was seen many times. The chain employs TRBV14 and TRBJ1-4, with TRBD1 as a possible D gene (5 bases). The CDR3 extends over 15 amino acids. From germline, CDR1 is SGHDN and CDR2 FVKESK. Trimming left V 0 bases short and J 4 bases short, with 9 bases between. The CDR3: CASSQDPGSNEKLFF. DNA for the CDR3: TGTGCCAGCAGCCAAGACCCAGGGAGTAATGAAAAACTGTTTTTT.

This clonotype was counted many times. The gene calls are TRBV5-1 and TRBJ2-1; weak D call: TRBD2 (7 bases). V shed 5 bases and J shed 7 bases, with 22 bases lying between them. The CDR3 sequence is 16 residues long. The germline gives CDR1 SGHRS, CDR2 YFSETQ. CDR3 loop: CASSPRGGGSSNEQFF. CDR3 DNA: TGCGCCAGCAGTCCCCGAGGGGGGGGATCATCAAATGAGCAGTTCTTC.

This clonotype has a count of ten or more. The CDR3 DNA sequence: TGTGCCACCAGCAGAGGAAGCAGGGATGATGAAGCTTTCTTT. Encoded protein: CATSRGSRDDEAFF. This sequence joins TRBV15 and TRBJ1-1, with D possibly matching TRBD1 (5 bases). With 1 base removed from V and 7 bases from J, the gap between germline ends came to 13 bases. Germline V lookup: CDR1 LNHNV, CDR2 YYDKDF (reference sequence). The CDR3 is made up of 14 amino acids.

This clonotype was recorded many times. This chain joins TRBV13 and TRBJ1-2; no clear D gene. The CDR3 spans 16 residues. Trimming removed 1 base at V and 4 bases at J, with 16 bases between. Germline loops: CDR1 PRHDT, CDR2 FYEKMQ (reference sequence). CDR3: CASSLAPWVQSYGYTF. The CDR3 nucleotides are TGTGCCAGCAGCTTAGCCCCCTGGGTACAGAGCTATGGCTACACCTTC. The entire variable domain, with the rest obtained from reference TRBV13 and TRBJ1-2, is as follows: AAGVIQSPRHLIKEKRETATLKCYPIPRHDTVYWYQQGPGQDPQFLISFYEKMQSDKGSIPDRFSAQQFSDYHSELNMSSLELGDSALYFCASSLAPWVQSYGYTFGSGTRLTVV.

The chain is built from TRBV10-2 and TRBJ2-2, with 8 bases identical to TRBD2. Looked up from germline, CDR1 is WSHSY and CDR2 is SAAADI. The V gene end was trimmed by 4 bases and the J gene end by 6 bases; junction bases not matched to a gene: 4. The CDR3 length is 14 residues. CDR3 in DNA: TGCGCCAGCAGTGTATCGGGGGGGGCCGGGGAGCTGTTTTTT. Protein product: CASSVSGGAGELFF.

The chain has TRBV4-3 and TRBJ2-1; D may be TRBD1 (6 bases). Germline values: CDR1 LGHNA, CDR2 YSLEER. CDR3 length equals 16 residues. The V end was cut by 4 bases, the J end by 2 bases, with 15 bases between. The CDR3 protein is CASSLDGTRPYNEQFF. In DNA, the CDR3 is TGCGCCAGCAGCCTAGACGGGACAAGACCCTACAATGAGCAGTTCTTC.

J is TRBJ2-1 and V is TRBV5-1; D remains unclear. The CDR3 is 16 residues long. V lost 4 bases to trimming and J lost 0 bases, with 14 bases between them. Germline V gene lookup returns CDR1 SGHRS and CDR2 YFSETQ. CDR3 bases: TGCGCCAGCAGCGCAGAAACGGGTATCTCCTACAATGAGCAGTTCTTC. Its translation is CASSAETGISYNEQFF.

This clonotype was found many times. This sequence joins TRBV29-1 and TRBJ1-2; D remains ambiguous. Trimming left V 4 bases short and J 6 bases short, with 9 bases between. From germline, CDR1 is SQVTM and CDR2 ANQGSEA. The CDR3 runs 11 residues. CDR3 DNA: TGCAGCGTTGGCCAGGCGGATGGCTACACCTTC. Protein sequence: CSVGQADGYTF.

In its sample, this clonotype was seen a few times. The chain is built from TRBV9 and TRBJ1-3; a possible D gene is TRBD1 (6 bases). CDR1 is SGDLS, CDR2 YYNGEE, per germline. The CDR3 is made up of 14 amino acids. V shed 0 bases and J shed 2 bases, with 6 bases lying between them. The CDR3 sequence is CASSVGGPGNTIYF. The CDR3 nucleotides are TGTGCCAGCAGCGTAGGGGGGCCTGGAAACACCATATATTTT. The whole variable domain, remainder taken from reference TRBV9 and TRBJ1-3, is DSGVTQTPKHLITATGQRVTLRCSPRSGDLSVYWYQQSLDQGLQFLIQYYNGEERAKGNILERFSAQQFPDLHSELNLSSLELGDSALYFCASSVGGPGNTIYFGEGSWLTVV.

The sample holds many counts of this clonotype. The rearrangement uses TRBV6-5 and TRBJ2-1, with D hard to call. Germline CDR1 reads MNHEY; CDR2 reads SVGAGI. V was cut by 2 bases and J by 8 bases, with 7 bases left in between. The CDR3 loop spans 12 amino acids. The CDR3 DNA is TGTGCCAGCAGTTACGGGTATCATGAGCAGTTCTTC. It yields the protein CASSYGYHEQFF.

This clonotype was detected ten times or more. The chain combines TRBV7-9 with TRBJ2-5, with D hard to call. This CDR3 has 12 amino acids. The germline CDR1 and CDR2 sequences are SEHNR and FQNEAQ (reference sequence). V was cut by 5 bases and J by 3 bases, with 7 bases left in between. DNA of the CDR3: TGTGCCAGCAGCGGACCTGAAGAGACCCAGTACTTC. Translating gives CASSGPEETQYF. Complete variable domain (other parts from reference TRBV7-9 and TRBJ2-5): DTGVSQNPRHKITKRGQNVTFRCDPISEHNRLYWYRQTLGQGPEFLTYFQNEAQLEKSRLLSDRFSAERPKGSFSTLEIQRTEQGDSAMYLCASSGPEETQYFGPGTRLLVL.

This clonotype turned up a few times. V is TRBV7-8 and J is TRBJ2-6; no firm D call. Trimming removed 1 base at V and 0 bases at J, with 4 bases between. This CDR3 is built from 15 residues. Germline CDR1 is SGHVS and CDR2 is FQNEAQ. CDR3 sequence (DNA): TGTGCCAGCAGCTTAGTCGGCTCTGGGGCCAACGTCCTGACTTTC. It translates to CASSLVGSGANVLTF.

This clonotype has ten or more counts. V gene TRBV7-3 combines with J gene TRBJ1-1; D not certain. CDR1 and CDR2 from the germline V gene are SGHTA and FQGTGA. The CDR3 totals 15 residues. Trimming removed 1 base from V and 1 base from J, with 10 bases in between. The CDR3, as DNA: TGTGCCAGCAGCTTAAGCGGACGGGGGAACACTGAAGCTTTCTTT. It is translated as CASSLSGRGNTEAFF.

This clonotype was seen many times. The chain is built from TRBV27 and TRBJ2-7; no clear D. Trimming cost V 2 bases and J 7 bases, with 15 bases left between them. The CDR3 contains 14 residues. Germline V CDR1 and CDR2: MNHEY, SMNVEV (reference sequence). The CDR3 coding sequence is TGTGCCAGCAGTTTAAACTACCTCTTCGGGGAGCAGTACTTC. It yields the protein CASSLNYLFGEQYF.

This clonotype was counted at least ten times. The CDR3 here is CASMGDRGYSHGYTF. CDR3 DNA sequence: TGTGCCAGTATGGGAGACAGGGGGTACTCCCATGGCTACACCTTC. V is TRBV19 and J is TRBJ1-2, with 9 bases that match TRBD1. Germline V gene data show CDR1 as LNHDA and CDR2 as SQIVND (reference sequence). V shed 7 bases and J 6 bases; nucleotides not matched to a gene: 12. This CDR3 is built from 15 residues.

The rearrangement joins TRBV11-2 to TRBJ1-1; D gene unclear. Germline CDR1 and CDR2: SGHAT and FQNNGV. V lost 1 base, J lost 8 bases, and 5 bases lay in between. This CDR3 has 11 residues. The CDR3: CASSLVTEAFF. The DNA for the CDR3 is TGTGCCAGCAGCTTAGTGACAGAAGCTTTCTTT.

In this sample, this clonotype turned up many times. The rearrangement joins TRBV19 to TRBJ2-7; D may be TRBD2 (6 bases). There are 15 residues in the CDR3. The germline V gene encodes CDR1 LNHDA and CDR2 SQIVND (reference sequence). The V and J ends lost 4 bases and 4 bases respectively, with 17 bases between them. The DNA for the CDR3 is TGTGCCAGTAGTACACTTCCGGGACTCCCTTACGAGCAGTACTTC. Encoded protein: CASSTLPGLPYEQYF. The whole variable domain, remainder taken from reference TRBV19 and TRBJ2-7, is DGGITQSPKYLFRKEGQNVTLSCEQNLNHDAMYWYRQDPGQGLRLIYYSQIVNDFQKGDIAEGYSVSREKKESFPLTVTSAQKNPTAFYLCASSTLPGLPYEQYFGPGTRLTVT.